The subject of this entry is one TCR beta chain. Under the authors' procedure: The assay estimated nucleated cells by amplifying reference gene primers. Sequencing was performed with immunoSEQ multiplex PCR; in TCRdb, only in-frame clones are kept and a portion is missing. That table supplies the V and J calls and clone size; D and trimming were determined from the DNA. The sample lists 350,000 to 450,000 clones, approximately 89% occurring once. This sample is drawn from a study of blood T cell repertoires in COVID-19. The overall study: Material from acute and convalescent COVID-19 was sourced from the United States, Italy and Spain. PBMCs, B-cell-depleted T cells, or T cells were the source of the cDNA or gDNA that made up the material.

The V end was cut by 1 base, the J end by 3 bases, with 16 bases between. There are 17 residues in the CDR3. The germline CDR1 and CDR2 sequences are MGHRA and YSYEKL. Seattle patients were enrolled during active infection and followed longitudinally. This TCR came from a middle-aged woman with COVID-19, enrolled during active disease. Material for sequencing was peripheral blood. V gene TRBV4-1 combines with J gene TRBJ1-3; perhaps TRBD1 as D (5 bases). CDR3 DNA sequence: TGCGCCAGCAGCCAAGGTCCAACGACAGTTCTTGGAAACACCATATATTTT. Protein sequence: CASSQGPTTVLGNTIYF.